Listed below are T cell receptor beta chains from one sample, sequenced in a study of blood T cell repertoires in COVID-19. TCRdb's table, derived via immunoSEQ multiplex PCR, lists solely in-frame clones and lacks some. The sample includes more than 300,000 clones, around 83% of them seen just once. Material: PBMCs or T cells enriched from blood (not recorded which). The receptors stem from a woman aged 45 to 65 who had recovered from COVID-19. Both conserved end residues are part of each CDR3.

v_call	j_call	cdr3_aa
TRBV30	TRBJ2-6	CAWSYGQTNVLTF
TRBV20-1	TRBJ2-7	CSARDSYEQYF
TRBV30	TRBJ2-3	CAWSARGGTDTQYF
TRBV7-3	TRBJ1-1	CASSTTGTNTEAFF
TRBV5-6	TRBJ1-3	CASSLRRSVQGALRNTIYF
TRBV11-1	TRBJ2-3	CASSVDRGVDTQYF
TRBV12-3/TRBV12-4	TRBJ1-3	CASSPISGNTIYF
TRBV27	TRBJ1-1	CASSLFYPLDVGDLNTEAFF
TRBV5-1	TRBJ2-3	CASSLDGQGQTQYF
TRBV5-1	TRBJ2-5	CASSSGLGETQYF
TRBV7-9	TRBJ1-2	CASSLAEAGKVYGYTF
TRBV5-1	TRBJ1-6	CASSLENRSTSPLHF